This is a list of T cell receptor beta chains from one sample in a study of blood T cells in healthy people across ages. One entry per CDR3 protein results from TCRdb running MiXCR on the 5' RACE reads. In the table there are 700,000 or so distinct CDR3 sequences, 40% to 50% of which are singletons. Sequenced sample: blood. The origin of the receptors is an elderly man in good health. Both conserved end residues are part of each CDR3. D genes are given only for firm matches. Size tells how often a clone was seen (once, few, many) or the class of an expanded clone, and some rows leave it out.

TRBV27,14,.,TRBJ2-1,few,CASSLIAGTLEQFF,TGTGCCAGCAGTCTAATAGCTGGGACTCTCGAGCAGTTCTTC
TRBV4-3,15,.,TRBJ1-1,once,CASSLYRTVNTEAFF,TGCGCCAGCAGCCTTTACAGGACAGTGAACACTGAAGCTTTCTTT
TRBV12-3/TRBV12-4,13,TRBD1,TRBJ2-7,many,CASNDRGGGEQYF,TGTGCCAGCAATGACAGGGGGGGAGGAGAGCAGTACTTC
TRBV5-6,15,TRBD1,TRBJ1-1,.,CASSGVQGRYTEAFF,TGTGCCAGCAGCGGGGTACAGGGGAGGTACACTGAAGCTTTCTTT
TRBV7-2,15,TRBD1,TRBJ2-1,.,CANSFRQGTSNEQFF,TGTGCCAACAGCTTTAGACAGGGTACTAGCAATGAGCAGTTCTTC
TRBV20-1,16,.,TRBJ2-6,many,CSARQGASSGANVLTF,TGCAGTGCTAGGCAGGGAGCTAGCTCTGGGGCCAACGTCCTGACTTTC
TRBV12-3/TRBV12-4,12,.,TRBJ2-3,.,CASRLTGYTQYF,TGTGCCAGCAGATTAACAGGGTATACGCAGTATTTT
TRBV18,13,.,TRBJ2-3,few,CASSQEITDTQYF,TGTGCCAGCTCGCAGGAGATCACAGATACGCAGTATTTT
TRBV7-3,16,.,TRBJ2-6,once,CASSLTSGSGANVLTF,TGTGCCAGCAGCTTAACGTCGGGCTCTGGGGCCAACGTCCTGACTTTC
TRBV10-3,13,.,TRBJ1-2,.,CAISPGRGDGYTF,TGTGCCATCTCCCCAGGGCGAGGGGATGGCTACACCTTC
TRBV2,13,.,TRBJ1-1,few,CASRLQRNTEAFF,TGTGCCAGCAGATTACAAAGGAACACTGAAGCTTTCTTT
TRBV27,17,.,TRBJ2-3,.,CASSLLRTTGSTDTQYF,TGTGCCAGCAGTTTACTCCGTACGACAGGAAGCACAGATACGCAGTATTTT
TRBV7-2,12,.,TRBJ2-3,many,CASSSPLDTQYF,TGTGCCAGCAGCTCCCCTCTAGATACGCAGTATTTT
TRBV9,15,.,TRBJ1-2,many,CASSTRGSANYGYTF,TGTGCCAGCAGCACGAGAGGTTCGGCAAACTATGGCTACACCTTC
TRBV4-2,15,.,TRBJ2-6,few,CASSQAGSGANVLTF,TGTGCCAGCAGCCAAGCAGGCTCTGGGGCCAACGTCCTGACTTTC
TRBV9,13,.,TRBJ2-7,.,CASSPGGWYEQYF,TGTGCCAGCAGCCCCGGAGGGTGGTACGAGCAGTACTTC
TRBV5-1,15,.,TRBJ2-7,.,CASSPIRPGDYEQYF,TGCGCCAGCAGCCCGATCCGTCCGGGCGACTACGAGCAGTACTTC
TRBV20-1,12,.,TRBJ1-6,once,CSAKPGSSPLHF,TGCAGTGCTAAGCCAGGGAGTTCACCCCTCCACTTT
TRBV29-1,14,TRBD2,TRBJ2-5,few,CSVEGTSVQETQYF,TGCAGCGTTGAAGGGACTAGCGTTCAAGAGACCCAGTACTTC
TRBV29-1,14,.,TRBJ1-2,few,CSVEGVRNRDGYTF,TGCAGCGTTGAAGGAGTCCGAAACCGTGATGGCTACACCTTC
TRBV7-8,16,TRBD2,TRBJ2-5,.,CASSLVRRGYQETQYF,TGTGCCAGCAGCTTAGTGAGGCGGGGGTACCAAGAGACCCAGTACTTC
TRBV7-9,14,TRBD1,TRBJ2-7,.,CASSFGQAKYEQYF,TGTGCCAGCAGTTTTGGACAGGCCAAATACGAGCAGTACTTC
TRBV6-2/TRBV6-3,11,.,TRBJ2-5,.,CASSYSMTQYF,TGTGCCAGCAGTTACTCAATGACCCAGTACTTC
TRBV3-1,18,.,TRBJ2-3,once,CASSQDLPGTRYTDTQYF,TGTGCCAGCAGCCAAGATCTACCAGGGACACGATACACAGATACGCAGTATTTT
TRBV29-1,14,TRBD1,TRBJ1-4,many,CSVASDRGREKLFF,TGCAGCGTTGCCTCTGACAGGGGAAGGGAAAAACTGTTTTTT
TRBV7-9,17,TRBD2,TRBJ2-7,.,CASSPTGGAGFYNEQYF,TGTGCCAGCAGCCCCACCGGGGGAGCGGGATTCTACAATGAGCAGTACTTC
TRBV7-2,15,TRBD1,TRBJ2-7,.,CASSSQGARVYEQYF,TGTGCCAGCAGCTCACAGGGGGCAAGGGTGTACGAGCAGTACTTC
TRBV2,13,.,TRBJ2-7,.,CASSVGRPYEQYF,TGTGCCAGCAGTGTGGGCAGGCCCTACGAGCAGTACTTC
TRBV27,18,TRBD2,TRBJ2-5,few,CASSSRTSGRGDQETQYF,TGTGCCAGCAGTTCACGTACTAGCGGGAGAGGAGACCAAGAGACCCAGTACTTC
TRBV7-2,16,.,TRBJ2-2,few,CASRNRGNSNTGELFF,TGTGCCAGCAGGAACCGGGGCAACTCGAACACCGGGGAGCTGTTTTTT
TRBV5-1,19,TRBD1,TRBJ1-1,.,CASSKTAPTSTGIRTEAFF,TGCGCCAGCAGCAAGACAGCCCCAACCTCGACAGGGATACGTACTGAAGCTTTCTTT
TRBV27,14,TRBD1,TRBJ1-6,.,CASRPGQGMTPLHF,TGTGCCAGCAGACCGGGACAGGGAATGACACCCCTCCACTTT
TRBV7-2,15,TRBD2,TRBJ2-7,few,CASSLSSGVSYEQYF,TGTGCCAGCAGCTTATCCAGCGGGGTATCCTACGAGCAGTACTTC
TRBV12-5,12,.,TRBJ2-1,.,CASGTIGNEQFF,TGTGCTAGTGGGACAATTGGCAATGAGCAGTTCTTC
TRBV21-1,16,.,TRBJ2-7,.,CASSKVGDSVTYEQYF,TGTGCCAGCAGCAAAGTGGGGGACAGCGTGACCTACGAGCAGTACTTC
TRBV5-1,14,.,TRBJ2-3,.,CASSLIQGTDTQYF,TGCGCCAGCAGCTTGATACAGGGAACAGATACGCAGTATTTT
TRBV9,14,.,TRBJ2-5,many,CASSVSTNQETQYF,TGTGCCAGCAGCGTATCGACTAACCAAGAGACCCAGTACTTC
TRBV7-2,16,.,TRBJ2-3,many,CASSWGTSTFTDTQYF,TGTGCCAGCAGCTGGGGGACTTCCACTTTCACAGATACGCAGTATTTT